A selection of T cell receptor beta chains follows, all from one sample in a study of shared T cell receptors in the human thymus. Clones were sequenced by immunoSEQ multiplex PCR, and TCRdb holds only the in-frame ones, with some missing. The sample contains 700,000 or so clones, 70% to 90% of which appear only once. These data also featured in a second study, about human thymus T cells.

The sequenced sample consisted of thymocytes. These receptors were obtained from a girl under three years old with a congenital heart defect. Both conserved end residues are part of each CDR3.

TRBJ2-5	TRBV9	CASTVTASLEETQYF
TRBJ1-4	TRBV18	CASSPRDKCQTPGEKLFF
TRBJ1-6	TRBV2	CASSEQAGPQGVNSPLHF
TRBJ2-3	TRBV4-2	CASSQDPAGGTFTDTQYF
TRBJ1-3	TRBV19	CASSIAGVGNTIYF
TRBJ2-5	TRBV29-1	CSGGVAAETQYF
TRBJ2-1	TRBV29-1	CSVAGDSYNEQFF
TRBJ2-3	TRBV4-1	CASSQDRSSDTQYF
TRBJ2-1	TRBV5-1	CASSVQRQNNEQFF
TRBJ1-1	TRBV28	CASSLNGTGQKLGKTEAFF
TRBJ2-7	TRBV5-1	CASSLAGVGGSYEQYF
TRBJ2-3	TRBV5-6	CASSFHDRQGASTDTQYF
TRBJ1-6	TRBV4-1	CASSQARHQNSPLHF
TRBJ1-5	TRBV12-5	CASAAGGRSEPSNQPQHF
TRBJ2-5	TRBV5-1	CASSWARGETQYF
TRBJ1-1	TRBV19	CASNPLSVGSEAFF